The rows below give T cell receptor beta chains drawn from one sample of a study of siplizumab effects on memory and regulatory T cells. Sequencing used immunoSEQ multiplex PCR; TCRdb keeps in-frame clones, though not all of them. Among around 110,000 clones listed, approximately 94% were seen once. Sequenced: non-Treg CD4+ T cells sorted from blood. These receptors originate from a human donor in good health. Each CDR3 is given with its conserved first and last residue. D genes are given only for firm matches. Rows give clone size only sometimes, using once, few, many, or a class for an expanded clone.

NA	TRBJ1-1	TRBV27	TRBD1	CASSFRQGKWNTEAFF	TGTGCCAGCAGTTTCCGACAGGGGAAATGGAACACTGAAGCTTTCTTT
NA	TRBJ2-7	TRBV7-6	NA	CASSLGPPPIAGGTYEQYF	TGTGCCAGCAGCTTAGGTCCCCCCCCAATAGCAGGTGGCACCTACGAGCAGTACTTC
NA	TRBJ1-5	TRBV18	NA	CASSPGAREDQPQHF	TGTGCCAGCTCACCAGGGGCACGAGAAGATCAGCCCCAGCATTTT
NA	TRBJ2-7	TRBV10-2	TRBD1	CASSEFGTGTNEQYF	TGCGCCAGCAGTGAGTTCGGGACAGGGACCAACGAGCAGTACTTC
NA	TRBJ1-4	TRBV6-5	TRBD1	CASRKGTGNEKLFF	TGTGCCAGCAGAAAAGGGACAGGGAATGAAAAACTGTTTTTT
NA	TRBJ2-7	TRBV7-2	NA	CASSTHRTSSYEQYF	TGTGCCAGCAGCACCCACAGGACATCCAGCTACGAGCAGTACTTC
NA	TRBJ2-1	TRBV11-3	NA	CASSPSGSHNEQFF	TGTGCCAGCAGCCCCTCCGGGTCACACAATGAGCAGTTCTTC
NA	TRBJ2-7	TRBV27	NA	CASSLLVSYEQYF	TGTGCCAGCAGTTTGCTGGTCTCCTACGAGCAGTACTTC
NA	TRBJ1-2	TRBV5-4	NA	CASSSRGVSVANYGYTF	TGTGCCAGCAGCTCACGCGGGGTTAGTGTAGCTAACTATGGCTACACCTTC
NA	TRBJ1-4	TRBV6-5	NA	CASTRRGDEKLFF	TGTGCCAGCACTAGGCGGGGGGATGAAAAACTGTTTTTT
once	TRBJ1-1	TRBV28	NA	CASSSGGENTEAFF	TGTGCCAGCAGTTCTGGGGGCGAGAACACTGAAGCTTTCTTT
NA	TRBJ1-5	TRBV18	TRBD1	CASSADRGKPQHF	TGTGCCAGCTCAGCAGACAGGGGTAAGCCCCAGCATTTT
NA	TRBJ2-1	TRBV27	NA	CASSLNYNEQFF	TGTGCCAGCAGTTTGAACTACAATGAGCAGTTCTTC
NA	TRBJ2-3	TRBV30	NA	CAWSVRTGGRDTQYF	TGTGCCTGGAGTGTGCGAACAGGAGGGAGGGATACGCAGTATTTT
NA	TRBJ2-7	TRBV18	NA	CASSPRADEQYF	TGTGCCAGCTCACCAAGGGCGGATGAGCAGTACTTC
NA	TRBJ2-7	TRBV20-1	NA	CSARDLGIWHF	TGCAGTGCTAGAGATCTGGGTATCTGGCACTTC
NA	TRBJ1-3	TRBV6-5	NA	CASSYSVVENTIYF	TGTGCCAGCAGTTACTCGGTGGTTGAAAACACCATATATTTT
NA	TRBJ2-3	TRBV4-2	TRBD2	CASSQDGAGGRGDTQYF	TGTGCCAGCAGCCAAGACGGAGCGGGGGGGCGGGGAGATACGCAGTATTTT
NA	TRBJ2-7	TRBV7-2	TRBD2	CASSLATSGRGTYEQYF	TGTGCCAGCAGCTTAGCGACTAGCGGGAGGGGCACCTACGAGCAGTACTTC
NA	TRBJ2-7	TRBV11-2	TRBD2	CASSKPAGGYEQYF	TGTGCCAGCAGCAAACCAGCGGGAGGCTACGAGCAGTACTTC